This T cell receptor (beta chain) came from a study of T cells in localized non-small cell lung cancer. Study results and caveats: Adjacent lung was found to contain a median about 60 of the top 100 tumor clones. Among blood samples, higher T cell density accompanied longer overall survival. Uninvolved adjacent lung showed higher T cell clonality than tumor. Owing to sequencing of a solitary tumor region, heterogeneity cannot be discounted.

Concerning this clone: Its antigen is undetermined.

Produced via immunoSEQ multiplex PCR; TCRdb's table is partial and in-frame only. The sample holds 1,500 or so clones, 30% to 45% seen once. The trim removed 8 bases at V and 2 bases at J, leaving 3 bases unmatched. The CDR3 is 12 residues long. Looked up from germline, CDR1 is SGHDN and CDR2 is FVKESK. The material sequenced was lung tumor tissue, taken before any cancer treatment. The chain carries TRBV14 and TRBJ2-7; 7 bases are shared with TRBD1. The sequence came from a female donor of 60 years or more with stage I lung adenocarcinoma. The DNA for the CDR3 is TGTGCCAGCGGGGACAGAACCTACGAGCAGTACTTC. Translating it yields CASGDRTYEQYF. Full variable domain (remainder filled in from reference TRBV14 and TRBJ2-7): EAGVTQFPSHSVIEKGQTVTLRCDPISGHDNLYWYRRVMGKEIKFLLHFVKESKQDESGMPNNRFLAERTGGTYSTLKVQPAELEDSGVYFCASGDRTYEQYFGPGTRLTVT.